This passage covers 14 T cell receptor beta chains from one sample sequenced in a study of cytomegalovirus exposure and HLA in healthy donors. Researchers ran the PCR with 60 Vbeta and 13 Jbeta primers. Profiling relied on immunoSEQ multiplex PCR, and the TCRdb table lists in-frame clones only, not all of them. Here the sample spans 150,000 to 200,000 clones, roughly 80% being singletons. The sample taken for sequencing was PBMCs. These TCRs come from a male donor in good health and CMV-seronegative.

This CDR3 is CALSMRSSGRETQYF. CDR3 nucleotide sequence: TGTGCTCTATCGATGAGGTCTAGCGGGAGGGAGACCCAGTACTTC. The gene calls are TRBV12-2 and TRBJ2-5; the table's D call, TRBD2, has no DNA check behind it. TRBV12-2 is a listed pseudogene. The length of the CDR3 is 15 residues.

This chain links TRBV18 with TRBJ1-2, with TRBD1 identical over 9 bases. Germline V CDR1 and CDR2: KGHSH, LQKENI. The CDR3 is 16 residues long. V lost 4 bases and J lost 0; bases outside the gene matches: 6. The CDR3 spells CASSQRTGDSNYGYTF. The CDR3 DNA sequence: TGTGCCAGCTCACAACGGACAGGGGATTCTAACTATGGCTACACCTTC.

The V gene is TRBV7-2, the J gene TRBJ1-1; 10 bases are a match to TRBD1. Looked up from germline, CDR1 is SGHTA and CDR2 is FQGNSA. V gave up 4 bases and J gave up 1 base; unmatched junction bases: 12. This CDR3 region has 18 residues. As DNA, the CDR3 is TGTGCCAGCAGCTCAGACAGGGGGCATTGGTTGGAGAACACTGAAGCTTTCTTT. Translated, it gives CASSSDRGHWLENTEAFF.

Of note for this clone: In this CDR3 the conserved last residue, phenylalanine or tryptophan, is missing, so a read error is likely. The DNA is left out, because the CDR3 cannot be placed on it with certainty; the CDR3 is given as TCRdb lists it. CDR3 region: CASSLADESGGY. The V and J genes are TRBV5-1 and TRBJ2-7; the table calls TRBD2, which could not be checked here. The V gene's germline CDR1 is SGHRS and CDR2 YFSETQ. The CDR3 is made up of 12 amino acids, end residues included.

The gene calls are TRBV7-8 and TRBJ1-1, with unresolved D. The germline V and J ends were trimmed by 5 bases and 8 bases, with 15 bases remaining between them. The length of the CDR3 is 13 residues. Germline V CDR1 and CDR2: SGHVS, FQNEAQ. The CDR3, as DNA: TGTGCCAGCAGCCCCAGGTGGGAGAGGGAAGCTTTCTTT. It encodes CASSPRWEREAFF.

The V call is TRBV6-6, the J call TRBJ1-6; TRBD1 matches 9 bases. CDR1 is MNHNY and CDR2 is SVGAGI in the germline V gene (reference sequence). J gave up 10 bases and V 8 bases, and 9 bases lay outside the gene matches. This CDR3 comprises 14 residues. CDR3 protein: CASWSGTGFSPLHF. CDR3 DNA sequence: TGTGCCAGCTGGTCCGGGACAGGGTTCTCACCCCTCCACTTT.

This rearrangement joins TRBV5-1 to TRBJ2-4; D is possibly TRBD2 (6 bases). This CDR3 has 20 amino acids. Trimming took 1 base from V and 5 from J, leaving 28 bases between them. Germline lookup yields CDR1 SGHRS and CDR2 YFSETQ. The CDR3 loop is CASSLSGLQLDGGSQNIQYF. CDR3 nucleotide sequence: TGCGCCAGCAGCTTGTCGGGACTGCAACTCGACGGAGGTTCCCAAAACATTCAGTACTTC.

This chain uses TRBV6-6 with TRBJ1-6; D unclear. Trimming removed 7 bases from V and 7 bases from J, with 8 bases in between. The CDR3 loop spans 12 amino acids. In germline, CDR1 is MNHNY, CDR2 SVGAGI (reference sequence). CDR3 in amino acids: CASTEGNSPLHF. Here the CDR3 DNA reads TGTGCCAGCACAGAGGGAAATTCACCCCTCCACTTT.

The gene calls are TRBV2 and TRBJ1-5; D unresolved. Per germline, CDR1 SNHLY and CDR2 FYNNEI. V was clipped by 4 bases and J by 5 bases, with 6 bases between them. This CDR3 is built from 12 residues. The CDR3 DNA reads TGTGCCAGCAGTGGCCGGGATCAGCCCCAGCATTTT. This codes for CASSGRDQPQHF.

The chain employs TRBV5-4 and TRBJ2-5; perhaps TRBD1 as D (6 bases). The germline gives CDR1 SGHNT, CDR2 YYREEE (reference sequence). The germline V and J ends were trimmed by 4 bases and 1 base, with 17 bases remaining between them. The CDR3 extends over 16 amino acids. The CDR3 protein is CASSQGRPGIQETQYF. In DNA form, the CDR3 reads TGTGCCAGCAGCCAGGGGAGACCAGGGATCCAAGAGACCCAGTACTTC.

The count of this clone is one. The chain is built from TRBV7-9 and TRBJ1-6; the match to TRBD1 covers 10 bases. This CDR3 region has 15 residues. Looked up from germline, CDR1 is SEHNR and CDR2 is FQNEAQ (reference sequence). V lost 4 bases and J lost 6; bases outside the gene matches: 3. For the CDR3, the DNA is TGTGCCAGCAGCTCTGGGACAGGGGTTAATTCACCCCTCCACTTT. Its protein is CASSSGTGVNSPLHF.

This clone was counted a single time. CDR3 nucleotide sequence: TGTGCCAGTAGTATCTGGGGCGACTCTGGAAACACCATATATTTT. Amino acid sequence: CASSIWGDSGNTIYF. The V gene is TRBV19, the J gene TRBJ1-3; D perhaps matches TRBD1 (5 bases). V dropped 3 bases and J dropped 0 bases, with 9 bases sitting between them. From germline, CDR1 is LNHDA and CDR2 SQIVND (reference sequence). CDR3 size: 15 residues.

This sequence joins TRBV5-1 and TRBJ2-1; a possible D gene is TRBD1 (6 bases). Germline V gene lookup returns CDR1 SGHRS and CDR2 YFSETQ. V lost 0 bases, J lost 10 bases, and 17 bases lay in between. This CDR3 has 15 amino acids. DNA for the CDR3: TGCGCCAGCAGCTTGGTTTTTAGGGCAGGGGACGAGCAGTTCTTC. Its translation: CASSLVFRAGDEQFF.

In DNA form, the CDR3 reads TGTGCCAGCAGTCCATCCTCGGGACAGATATACACTGAAGCTTTCTTT. Its translation is CASSPSSGQIYTEAFF. This sequence joins TRBV27 and TRBJ1-1, with 7 bases aligning to TRBD1. V trimming: 5 bases; J trimming: 3 bases; junction bases outside the gene matches: 12. Germline V gene data show CDR1 as MNHEY and CDR2 as SMNVEV (reference sequence). This CDR3 region has 16 residues.